The entry below describes one T cell receptor (beta chain). The antigen is undetermined. Reverse transcription of extracted RNA yielded cDNA, which provided the sequencing template. TCRdb keeps only in-frame clones here, not all; method: immunoSEQ multiplex PCR. The table includes fewer than 350,000 clones, 55% to 70% detected once. This entry comes from a study of CD8+ T cells in alopecia areata. Study-level points and caveats: Although TCR sharing was seen in mice, sharing across patients was less clear, possibly for HLA-related reasons.

Trimming took 0 bases from V and 3 from J, leaving 9 bases between them. This CDR3 comprises 14 residues. Germline-derived CDR1 and CDR2 are SGHNT and YYREEE (reference sequence). This sample's treatment: oral pan-JAK inhibitor, 5-10 mg twice daily. The sample consisted of CD4+ T cells sorted from blood, taken at week 24, from a patient treated with tofacitinib. The chain employs TRBV5-4 and TRBJ1-2; D ambiguous. The receptor was derived from a human donor with alopecia areata. The CDR3 bases are TGTGCCAGCAGCTTGGGTACGGAGGACTATGGCTACACCTTC. Encoded protein: CASSLGTEDYGYTF.